What follows describes a single T cell receptor beta chain. Its antigen is still unknown. This likely came from a read error, as a far larger clone is one base away. Library preparation used multiplex PCR. The sample was run on an Illumina HiSeq 4000. To build TCR beta libraries, CDR3 regions were amplified by Arm-PCR using iRepertoire HTBI primers. Before sequencing, the PCR products underwent gel purification. In the source study's methods: Across samples, approximately 68 TRBV and roughly 15 TRBJ segments were identified and used for gene usage analysis of CDR3 amino acid clonotypes. COPE and FqMerger were used to merge filtered high-quality paired reads into contigs. BLAST was used to align contigs to IMGT TRBV, TRBD and TRBJ reference genes, and CDR3 was defined according to IMGT. Any clonotype with a frequency above 0.1% was classified as a highly expanded clone. Shannon entropy was used to measure repertoire diversity, and the Gini coefficient was used to measure V-J evenness. Clonotypes shared by more than one individual were considered public. TCRdb reprocessed the public reads (quality trimming at Q25 with fastp, clone calling with MiXCR) and kept in-frame beta chains. Rows with one shared CDR3 protein collapse into an entry with the most common genes and DNA. The V and J calls here are based on TCRdb, not the publication. The sample has hundreds of thousands of distinct CDR3 sequences on record, around 21% of them singletons. The ten most abundant clones make up 7% to 10% of the sample.

The data belong to a study of regulatory T cells in long-lasting Graves disease listed by TCRdb under 2021. About the investigation overall: Persistent Graves' disease meant more than 5 years of antithyroid drug treatment with TSH receptor autoantibodies that stayed positive. Persistent Graves' disease patients were compared with newly diagnosed Graves' disease patients by peripheral blood TCR sequencing and RNA sequencing. The study was conducted in China and was registered as a clinical trial. TCR sequencing covered approximately 13 persistent and around 20 newly diagnosed Graves' disease patients, some 35 samples in total. In the clinical cohort, patients with persistent Graves' disease had used antithyroid drugs for an average of about 10 years. On the study overall, not on this receptor specifically: Sequencing and analysis were limited to the TCR beta chain. More public clonotypes were shared among persistent patients (under 3,000) than among newly diagnosed patients (roughly 1,000). Peripheral blood alone was examined, since thyroid tissue, which constituted the primary lesion, could not be accessed. TRBV28, TRBJ1-2 and TRBJ2-5 were preferentially used in persistent disease, while TRBV20-1 and TRBJ2-1 were favored in newly diagnosed disease. The authors noted that the small sample size was a limitation that may lower accuracy. Compared with newly diagnosed patients, patients with persistent Graves' disease had lower TCR Shannon entropy and fewer highly expanded clones, which suggests clonal expansion.

The sample's time point label, decoded: persistent/refractory GD, antithyroid drugs over 5 years with positive TRAb. For both TCR sequencing and RNA sequencing, RNA was extracted from PBMCs in TRIzol. The diagnosis of Graves' disease was made according to American Thyroid Association guidelines. The patients came from an endocrinology department in Xi'an, China. Each patient gave around 9 milliliters of peripheral blood, collected in an EDTA anticoagulant tube. Ficoll Paque Plus density gradient separation was used to isolate PBMCs, and no further T cell sorting was done. An Agilent 2100 Bioanalyzer and agarose gel were used to check RNA quality, while a NanoDrop 2000 measured RNA concentration. CDR1 is given as SNHLY and CDR2 as FYNNEI, both from the germline V gene. From its cysteine to its phenylalanine, the CDR3 spans 13 amino acids. Only the CDR3 portion is preserved as DNA: 39 bases, with reading frame beginning at the first base. V drops 8 bases and J drops 5 bases, leaving 13 bases in between.

Sequenced material: peripheral blood mononuclear cells (PBMCs), taken when the disease was refractory, from a patient treated with antithyroid drugs. The chain employs TRBV2 and TRBJ1-5, with a tentative D gene TRBD1 over 5 matching bases. This receptor was taken from a female donor with Graves disease. CDR3 reads: CASGKGWDQPQHF. The nucleotide sequence reads as follows: TGTGCCAGCGGGAAGGGGTGGGATCAGCCCCAGCATTTT.